The rows below give T cell receptor beta chains drawn from one sample of a study of cytomegalovirus exposure and HLA in healthy donors. Measured with immunoSEQ multiplex PCR; TCRdb has only the in-frame clones, and not every one. The sample comprises roughly 150,000 clones, over 75% of which are singletons, and 1% to 1.5% rests with the top ten. Sequences were obtained from PBMCs. These receptor sequences come from a man between 45 and 60 years old in good health and CMV-seropositive. Both conserved end residues are part of each CDR3. Each record gives: D gene, clone size, J gene, V gene, CDR3 protein, CDR3 DNA. The D gene is left open where the match is weak. The size of a clone is reported for some rows only, either as once, few or many, or as a class for expanded clones.

- | - | TRBJ1-5 | TRBV27 | CASSPTGIHQPQHF | TGTGCCAGCAGCCCAACAGGGATTCACCAGCCCCAGCATTTT
- | - | TRBJ2-6 | TRBV30 | CAWRRTATSGANVLTF | TGTGCCTGGAGGAGGACAGCAACGTCTGGGGCCAACGTCCTGACTTTC
- | - | TRBJ2-7 | TRBV1 | CTSSPSGLPYEQYF | TGCACCAGCAGCCCGAGCGGCCTGCCCTACGAGCAGTACTTC
TRBD1 | - | TRBJ1-6 | TRBV9 | CASSPGQGKDSPLHF | TGTGCCAGCAGCCCGGGACAGGGGAAGGATTCACCCCTCCACTTT
- | - | TRBJ1-1 | TRBV28 | CASRTDRHRDTEAFF | TGTGCCAGCAGAACCGACAGGCATAGGGACACTGAAGCTTTCTTT
TRBD1 | - | TRBJ1-3 | TRBV9 | CASSPQGATGNTIYF | TGTGCCAGCAGCCCACAGGGGGCGACTGGAAACACCATATATTTT
- | once | TRBJ1-5 | TRBV6-5 | CASKRTENQPQHF | TGTGCCAGCAAGCGGACAGAAAATCAGCCCCAGCATTTT
TRBD1 | - | TRBJ1-5 | TRBV7-2 | CASSLDAGGINQPQHF | TGTGCCAGCAGCTTAGACGCAGGGGGTATAAATCAGCCCCAGCATTTT
- | - | TRBJ1-3 | TRBV5-8 | CASSYDGLSGNTIYF | TGTGCCAGCAGCTATGACGGACTCTCTGGAAACACCATATATTTT
- | - | TRBJ1-1 | TRBV18 | CASSPPGSGRAAEAFF | TGTGCCAGCTCACCACCGGGGTCAGGGCGAGCCGCTGAAGCTTTCTTT
- | - | TRBJ1-2 | TRBV4-1 | CASSQGQGTSNYGYTF | TGCGCCAGCAGCCAAGGCCAAGGGACTTCAAACTATGGCTACACCTTC
- | - | TRBJ2-6 | TRBV7-9 | CASSSRLSSGANVLTF | TGTGCCAGCAGCTCGAGATTAAGCTCTGGGGCCAACGTCCTGACTTTC
TRBD1 | once | TRBJ1-5 | TRBV2 | CASSGQGDQPQHF | TGTGCCAGCAGTGGACAGGGAGACCAGCCCCAGCATTTT
- | - | TRBJ2-5 | TRBV10-3 | CAISEETGLGTQYF | TGTGCCATCAGTGAGGAAACAGGGCTTGGGACCCAGTACTTC
- | - | TRBJ1-2 | TRBV5-5 | CASSLGSGDGYTF | TGTGCCAGCAGCTTGGGATCAGGGGATGGCTACACCTTC
- | - | TRBJ1-2 | TRBV6-1 | CASSEVGGNYGYTF | TGTGCCAGCAGTGAAGTTGGAGGAAACTATGGCTACACCTTC
TRBD2 | - | TRBJ2-3 | TRBV29-1 | CSVYGTSGVRSTDTQYF | TGCAGCGTTTACGGGACTAGCGGGGTTAGGAGCACAGATACGCAGTATTTT
- | - | TRBJ1-5 | TRBV7-2 | CASSLAGLSKQPQHF | TGTGCCAGCAGCTTAGCGGGACTAAGCAAACAGCCCCAGCATTTT
- | - | TRBJ1-3 | TRBV30 | CAWTFLSGNTIYF | TGTGCCTGGACTTTTCTCTCTGGAAACACCATATATTTT
- | - | TRBJ2-7 | TRBV15 | CATSGLQGFGPYEQYF | TGTGCCACCAGCGGATTACAGGGTTTCGGCCCCTACGAGCAGTACTTC
- | - | TRBJ1-2 | TRBV28 | CASSPPVNYGYTF | TGTGCCAGCAGTCCCCCTGTAAACTATGGCTACACCTTC
TRBD1 | few | TRBJ2-7 | TRBV6-6 | CASSYNRGLKEEQYF | TGTGCCAGCAGTTACAACAGGGGGTTAAAGGAGGAGCAGTACTTC
- | once | TRBJ2-1 | TRBV28 | CASSSAGSYNEQFF | TGTGCCAGCAGTTCCGCGGGCTCCTACAATGAGCAGTTCTTC
- | few | TRBJ1-5 | TRBV19 | CASSIDVQGAPQHF | TGTGCCAGTAGTATAGACGTACAGGGAGCGCCCCAGCATTTT
- | - | TRBJ1-6 | TRBV5-1 | CASSSRQNSPLHF | TGCGCCAGCAGCTCCCGACAGAATTCACCCCTCCACTTT
- | - | TRBJ2-3 | TRBV6-1 | CASRRQADTDTQYF | TGTGCCAGCAGGAGACAGGCCGACACAGATACGCAGTATTTT
- | - | TRBJ1-6 | TRBV7-9 | CASSRGQPNSPLHF | TGTGCCAGCAGCCGAGGGCAGCCTAATTCACCCCTCCACTTT
TRBD1 | - | TRBJ2-7 | TRBV7-2 | CASSLSARGLGEQYF | TGTGCCAGCAGCTTAAGCGCCAGGGGGCTAGGCGAGCAGTACTTC
TRBD1 | once | TRBJ1-4 | TRBV30 | CAWRSRTGSNEKLFF | TGTGCCTGGAGGAGTAGGACAGGCAGTAATGAAAAGCTGTTTTTT
TRBD2 | once | TRBJ2-7 | TRBV7-8 | CASSPWGLAGGPDYEQYF | TGTGCCAGCAGCCCATGGGGACTAGCGGGCGGTCCTGATTACGAGCAGTACTTC
- | - | TRBJ1-2 | TRBV27 | CASSPVRQVSIGYTF | TGTGCCAGCAGTCCCGTCCGACAGGTTTCAATAGGCTACACCTTC
TRBD1 | few | TRBJ1-4 | TRBV6-1 | CASSRTGIGEKLFF | TGTGCCAGCAGCAGGACAGGGATAGGGGAAAAACTGTTTTTT
TRBD2 | - | TRBJ2-5 | TRBV7-7 | CASSLAVSGEETQYF | TGTGCTAGCAGCTTAGCGGTTAGCGGGGAAGAGACCCAGTACTTC
- | once | TRBJ2-4 | TRBV21-1 | CASSLREGGSKNIQYF | TGTGCCAGCAGCCTCCGGGAGGGGGGATCCAAAAACATTCAGTACTTC
- | - | TRBJ2-7 | TRBV14 | CASSLMPNQIGEQYF | TGTGCCAGCAGCCTAATGCCCAACCAAATCGGCGAGCAGTACTTC
- | - | TRBJ1-1 | TRBV19 | CASSKPLQTDMNTEAFF | TGTGCCAGTAGTAAGCCCCTACAGACGGACATGAACACTGAAGCTTTCTTT
- | - | TRBJ2-5 | TRBV5-4 | CASSLDRVQETQYF | TGTGCCAGCAGCTTGGACAGGGTCCAAGAGACCCAGTACTTC
- | - | TRBJ1-1 | TRBV28 | CASSTPTGEAFF | TGTGCCAGCAGCACCCCTACGGGGGAAGCTTTCTTT
TRBD1 | few | TRBJ1-5 | TRBV28 | CASNTLPGGGDVRPQHF | TGTGCCAGCAATACCCTTCCAGGGGGAGGTGACGTACGGCCCCAGCATTTT
TRBD2 | - | TRBJ2-1 | TRBV11-2 | CASSSPGLVGYNEQFF | TGTGCCAGCAGCTCACCCGGACTAGTCGGCTACAATGAGCAGTTCTTC
- | - | TRBJ1-4 | TRBV28 | CASRTAQGPFATNEKLFF | TGTGCCAGCAGGACTGCCCAGGGGCCCTTTGCAACTAATGAAAAACTGTTTTTT
TRBD2 | - | TRBJ2-5 | TRBV4-3 | CASSQDIGTSGETQYF | TGCGCCAGCAGCCAAGATATCGGGACTAGCGGAGAGACCCAGTACTTC